Described below is a single T cell receptor (beta chain) sequence and its context. The data are from a study of blood T cell repertoires in COVID-19. Study-level background: Samples representing acute and convalescent COVID-19 were sourced from the United States, Italy and Spain. The analysed material was cDNA or gDNA that came from T cells, B-cell-depleted T cells, or PBMCs.

The CDR3 runs to 16 residues. Germline V gene lookup returns CDR1 SGDLS and CDR2 YYNGEE. The junction had 9 bases not matched to a gene; V was cut back by 3 bases and J by 6 bases. Ages ranged from roughly 18 to 100 years, with residence in 24 US areas. Cohort assignment relied on participant-reported clinical history. TCRdb's copy holds only in-frame clones and misses some; the assay was immunoSEQ multiplex PCR. The sample consists of some 200,000 clones, approximately 80% of them appearing once. Input material: PBMCs or T cells enriched from blood (not recorded which). V is TRBV9 and J is TRBJ1-4; 9 bases line up with TRBD1. This sequence originates from a woman aged 40 to 55 with acute COVID-19. As DNA, the CDR3 is TGTGCCAGCAGCGCAACTGAACAGGGGGCGGATGAAAAACTGTTTTTT. Its protein is CASSATEQGADEKLFF.